This T cell receptor (beta chain) stems from a study of shared clonotypes between healthy human individuals. V was pared by 0 bases and J by 6 bases, with 11 bases between. Germline V CDR1 and CDR2: SGHDN, FVKESK. CDR3 length: 14 residues. In the naive CD8 group, cells lacked CD45RO and were positively selected for CCR7, so terminally differentiated effector memory CD45RA+ cells were left out. This table comes from immunoSEQ multiplex PCR, and its TCRdb copy is limited to in-frame clones, with some not included. The sample lists around 2.1 million clones, approximately 94% occurring once. The sequence derives from a man younger than 35 in good health. Some clones in this sample may be carry-over from other donors' samples. The material sequenced was naive CD8+ T cells from PBMCs. The V and J genes are TRBV14 and TRBJ1-2; possible D gene TRBD1, 5 bases. Here the CDR3 reads CASSQEWDPDGYTF. The CDR3 DNA reads TGTGCCAGCAGCCAAGAATGGGACCCCGATGGCTACACCTTC.